The rows below give T cell receptor beta chains drawn from one sample of a study of shared T cell receptors in the human thymus. Clones were sequenced by immunoSEQ multiplex PCR, and TCRdb holds only the in-frame ones, with some missing. The data show more than 550,000 clones, about 89% seen once. The sample was also linked to a second study, of human thymus T cells.

Input material: thymocytes. The receptors were sampled from a boy under two years old with a congenital heart defect. CDR3s include the opening cysteine and the closing phenylalanine or tryptophan. A D gene is named only where the DNA matches it firmly. Clone size is stated in some rows and not others, as once, few, many or a class when expanded.

v_gene,abundance,d_gene,j_gene,CDR3aa,CDR3nt
TRBV15,NA,TRBD1,TRBJ1-1,CATSRGDRGLNTEAFF,TGTGCCACCAGCAGAGGCGACAGGGGCTTGAACACTGAAGCTTTCTTT
TRBV12-2,NA,NA,TRBJ2-4,CASRPPRGGTKNIQYF,TGTGCAAGTCGCCCTCCCCGGGGGGGAACCAAAAACATTCAGTACTTC
TRBV28,NA,TRBD2,TRBJ2-7,CASSHGTSGANEQYF,TGTGCCAGCAGCCACGGGACTAGCGGGGCCAACGAGCAGTACTTC
TRBV4-3,NA,TRBD2,TRBJ2-7,CASSPSGNGYEQYF,TGCGCCAGCAGCCCCAGCGGGAACGGCTACGAGCAGTACTTC
TRBV11-3,NA,TRBD1,TRBJ1-2,CASGKTRTGPNYGYTF,TGTGCCAGTGGGAAGACTAGGACAGGGCCTAACTATGGCTACACCTTC
TRBV10-1,NA,NA,TRBJ2-2,CASSNRVNTGELFF,TGCGCCAGCAGTAACAGGGTGAACACCGGGGAGCTGTTTTTT
TRBV13,NA,NA,TRBJ2-3,CASSLGQGTSTDTQYF,TGTGCCAGCAGCTTAGGCCAGGGTACTAGCACAGATACGCAGTATTTT
TRBV20-1,NA,NA,TRBJ2-7,CSAVGGEQYF,TGCAGTGCCGTTGGCGGTGAGCAGTACTTC
TRBV15,NA,NA,TRBJ2-7,CATSRDRGTGTSSSSYEQYF,TGTGCCACCAGCAGAGATCGAGGGACAGGGACTAGTTCCAGCTCCTACGAGCAGTACTTC
TRBV18,few,TRBD1,TRBJ1-6,CASSPKGQRNSPLHF,TGTGCCAGCTCACCTAAGGGACAGCGCAATTCACCCCTCCACTTT
TRBV4-3,NA,TRBD2,TRBJ2-1,CASSQDARPSGGRVNEQFF,TGCGCCAGCAGCCAAGATGCCCGGCCTAGCGGGGGGCGGGTGAATGAGCAGTTCTTC
TRBV19,NA,NA,TRBJ1-1,CASRRGRDTEAFF,TGTGCCAGTAGAAGGGGTAGGGACACTGAAGCTTTCTTT
TRBV6-1,NA,TRBD2,TRBJ2-3,CASSEAEREPDTQYF,TGTGCCAGCAGCGAAGCAGAGCGGGAGCCAGATACGCAGTATTTT
TRBV9,NA,NA,TRBJ1-1,CASSVVSQNTEAFF,TGTGCCAGCAGCGTAGTGAGCCAGAACACTGAAGCTTTCTTT
TRBV5-4,NA,TRBD1,TRBJ1-1,CASSSRGDTEAFF,TGTGCCAGCAGCTCCAGGGGGGACACTGAAGCTTTCTTT
TRBV14,NA,NA,TRBJ2-3,CASSRPPSRTTEITDTQYF,TGTGCCAGCAGCCGCCCCCCTTCCCGGACTACCGAAATTACAGATACGCAGTATTTT
TRBV15,NA,TRBD2,TRBJ2-3,CATSTPSGRWPDTQYF,TGTGCCACCAGCACTCCTAGCGGGAGGTGGCCAGATACGCAGTATTTT
TRBV30,NA,NA,TRBJ1-4,CAWAQGPDEKLFF,TGTGCCTGGGCACAGGGCCCCGATGAAAAACTGTTTTTT